This T cell receptor beta chain was recorded in a study of T cell responses to AZD1222 COVID-19 vaccine. General observations from the study: Repertoires were obtained only post-peak T cell response.

Data came from immunoSEQ multiplex PCR; TCRdb stores just in-frame clones and leaves some out. The data show nearly 95,000 clones, roughly 90% seen once. Regarding this clone: What it binds is not known.

The CDR3 sequence is 14 residues long. With 5 bases removed from V and 2 bases from J, the gap between germline ends came to 10 bases. Looked up from germline, CDR1 is SGHTA and CDR2 is FQGNSA. This receptor was obtained from an adult in good health. This sample comprised peripheral blood, obtained on day 0 of AZD1222 vaccination. The genes are TRBV7-2 and TRBJ1-5; unclear D gene. CDR3 DNA: TGTGCCAGCAGCCAACCCGACCGCAATCAGCCCCAGCATTTT. Translation: CASSQPDRNQPQHF. The full variable domain, rest sourced from reference TRBV7-2 and TRBJ1-5, is GAGVSQSPSNKVTEKGKDVELRCDPISGHTALYWYRQSLGQGLEFLIYFQGNSAPDKSGLPSDRFSAERTGGSVSTLTIQRTQQEDSAVYLCASSQPDRNQPQHFGDGTRLSIL.